The clone carrying this T cell receptor beta chain was recorded only once. What it recognizes is unknown. The table came from immunoSEQ multiplex PCR; TCRdb's copy has only in-frame clones and leaves some out. The sample has about 24,000 clones, roughly 66% seen once. The CDR3 is made up of 14 amino acids. From germline, CDR1 is MGHDK and CDR2 SYGVNS. V shed 6 bases, J shed 1 base, and the junction held 4 bases outside the gene matches. The data belong to a study of OX40 agonist ivuxolimab in advanced cancers. Study-level points and caveats: Clonal expansion by week 6 occurred in CD4+ and CD8+ blood T cells (at 0.1 to 3.0 mg/kg).

The sequencing here drew on CD4+ or CD8+ T cells sorted from blood, taken in a trial of the OX40 agonist ivuxolimab. The chain combines TRBV25-1 with TRBJ1-1; 8 bases match TRBD1. This clonotype was sampled from an adult with an advanced solid tumor such as melanoma, head and neck, liver or kidney cancer. This chain's CDR3 is CASSRTGRNTEAFF. CDR3 DNA: TGTGCCAGCAGCCGGACAGGGCGGAACACTGAAGCTTTCTTT.